These 5 T cell receptor beta chains share one sample of origin, sequenced in a study of shared clonotypes between healthy human individuals. TCRdb's table, derived via immunoSEQ multiplex PCR, lists solely in-frame clones and lacks some. This table has about 2.4 million clones, 90% to 95% appearing once. The sample comprised naive CD4+ T cells sorted from blood. Documented subset: CD45RA+ positively selected. The receptors come from a man younger than 35 in good health.

The CDR3 nucleotides read TGTGCCAGCAGCGAACCAGGGGGCGCCGGTGAAAAACTGTTTTTT. Encoded protein: CASSEPGGAGEKLFF. The chain combines TRBV6-1 with TRBJ1-4, with 8 bases matching TRBD1. V shed 6 bases and J 7 bases; nucleotides not matched to a gene: 10. Germline CDR1 reads MNHNS; CDR2 reads SASEGT. There are 15 residues in the CDR3.

This clone was seen once. The rearrangement joins TRBV7-2 to TRBJ2-1; D is unresolved. The V gene lost 0 bases and the J gene lost 7 bases, with 10 bases spanning the gap. Germline V gives CDR1 SGHTA, CDR2 FQGNSA. The CDR3 extends over 14 amino acids. CDR3 region: CASSLAPGSNEQFF. In DNA form, the CDR3 reads TGTGCCAGCAGCTTAGCTCCGGGCTCAAATGAGCAGTTCTTC.

The CDR3 reads CASSSLDRGYGYTF. The CDR3 nucleotides are TGCGCCAGCAGCTCCTTAGACAGGGGTTATGGCTACACCTTC. The chain links TRBV5-1 to TRBJ1-2; 8 nucleotides line up with TRBD1. The germline V gene encodes CDR1 SGHRS and CDR2 YFSETQ. This CDR3 has 14 amino acids. V lost 3 bases to trimming and J lost 5 bases; unmatched junction nucleotides: 6.

This clone was picked up a small number of times. The chain employs TRBV5-1 and TRBJ1-6; D possibly corresponds to TRBD1 (6 bases). The germline V gene has CDR1 SGHRS and CDR2 YFSETQ. The CDR3 length is 12 residues. The V end lost 4 bases, the J end lost 11 bases, and 10 bases lay between the germline ends. CDR3 nucleotide sequence: TGCGCCAGCAGCATGCAGGGGCCACCCCTCCACTTT. It specifies CASSMQGPPLHF.

V usage is TRBV6-5 and J usage is TRBJ1-3; TRBD1 matches at 8 bases. Germline V gene sequence: CDR1 MNHEY, CDR2 SVGAGI. The CDR3 has 16 amino acids. Trimming took 0 bases from V and 4 from J; bases not matched to a gene: 5. DNA of the CDR3: TGTGCCAGCAGTTACTCGGCCAGGGGGCGAGGAAACACCATATATTTT. Translation: CASSYSARGRGNTIYF.